What follows are 25 T cell receptor beta chains derived from one specimen sequenced in a study of metastatic and nonmetastatic thyroid tumors. MiXCR re-clonotyped the PCR reads for TCRdb. There are fewer than 25,000 clones in the sample; 23% occur only once, and 60% to 80% lies in the top ten. Treatment of any kind had been given to no patient before thyroid surgery. Sequencing was carried out using blood. These receptors came from a male donor with papillary thyroid cancer or a benign thyroid nodule (not recorded which). Some clones in this sample may be carry-over from other donors' samples.

This clone was observed at least ten times. The V gene is TRBV28, the J gene TRBJ1-5; 7 bases map to TRBD1. Trimming at V came to 9 bases and at J to 3 bases, leaving 11 bases not matched to a gene. Germline V lookup: CDR1 MDHEN, CDR2 SYDVKM. This CDR3 spans 15 amino acids. Here the CDR3 DNA reads TGTGCCAGTCGAACCGGGACAGCCCCCAATCAGCCCCAGCATTTT. It is translated as CASRTGTAPNQPQHF.

This clone showed up just a few times. The rearrangement links TRBV19 to TRBJ2-3, with 8 nucleotides matching TRBD1. The germline gives CDR1 LNHDA, CDR2 SQIVND (reference sequence). V was pared by 6 bases and J by 2 bases, with 4 bases of the junction left unmatched. The CDR3 length is 14 residues. The CDR3 sequence is CASRRTGFTDTQYF. CDR3 bases: TGTGCCAGTAGGCGGACAGGGTTCACAGATACGCAGTATTTT.

This clone was recorded many times. The genes are TRBV6-1 and TRBJ2-5; D is perhaps TRBD2 (7 bases). The CDR3 is 13 residues long. In germline, CDR1 is MNHNS, CDR2 SASEGT. V was shortened by 9 bases and J by 4 bases, with 15 bases between the two germline ends. The CDR3 sequence is CARGGALGETQYF. DNA of the CDR3: TGTGCCAGGGGGGGGGCGCTGGGAGAGACCCAGTACTTC.

This clone was picked up many times. The V and J genes are TRBV7-2 and TRBJ2-7; 7 bases align to TRBD2. The length of the CDR3 is 15 residues. V shed 2 bases and J 6 bases; nucleotides not matched to a gene: 10. Germline loops: CDR1 SGHTA, CDR2 FQGNSA. This chain's CDR3 is CASSLTLGERGEQYF. In DNA, the CDR3 is TGTGCCAGCAGCTTAACCCTAGGAGAGCGGGGCGAGCAGTACTTC.

This clone has a handful of counts. The chain couples TRBV6-5 to TRBJ2-7, with TRBD2 matching 7 bases. The CDR3 length is 17 residues. Germline trimming cut 3 bases from V and 0 bases from J; bases unmatched to any gene: 11. In germline, CDR1 is MNHEY, CDR2 SVGAGI. Here the CDR3 reads CASSYPPLAEFSYEQYF. CDR3 in DNA: TGTGCCAGCAGTTATCCACCCCTAGCGGAGTTCTCCTACGAGCAGTACTTC.

This clone was seen ten or more times. Different DNA sequences within this sample yield the same CDR3. The chain combines TRBV6-5 with TRBJ2-7; perhaps D is TRBD1 or TRBD2 (5 bases each). CDR3 length equals 14 residues. Germline V lookup: CDR1 MNHEY, CDR2 SVGAGI. With 0 bases removed from V and 6 bases from J, the gap between germline ends came to 12 bases. The DNA for the CDR3 is TGTGCCAGCAGTTACTCAAGGGGAGTTCGCGAGCAGTACTTC. Amino acid sequence: CASSYSRGVREQYF.

In regard to this clone: This may be a read error: a much more frequent sequence differs by one nucleotide. The chain couples TRBV9 to TRBJ1-2; TRBD1 might be the D (6 bases). This CDR3 is built from 14 residues. Germline lookup yields CDR1 SGDLS and CDR2 YYNGEE. The CDR3 DNA sequence: TGTGTCAGCAGCGTAAACAGGGATGGCTATGGCTACACCTTC. Translation gives CVSSVNRDGYGYTF.

The CDR3 loop reads CASSYPSNYRDRRQYQETQYF. DNA for the CDR3: TGTGCCAGCAGTTATCCGTCCAATTACCGCGACCGGCGACAGTACCAAGAGACCCAGTACTTC. The chain uses TRBV6-2 or TRBV6-3 and TRBJ2-5; TRBD1 is a possible D gene (5 bases). CDR1 and CDR2 (germline): MNHEY, SVGEGT. Trimming took 3 bases from V and 0 from J, leaving 29 bases between them. This CDR3 contains 21 residues.

This clone was detected many times. The V gene is TRBV28, the J gene TRBJ2-3; 9 nucleotides match TRBD1. Germline V gene sequence: CDR1 MDHEN, CDR2 SYDVKM. After removal of 5 bases from V and 1 base from J, the junction contained 7 bases not matched to a gene. CDR3 length: 16 residues. Written as DNA, the CDR3 is TGTGCCAGCAGTCTAATTGGACAGGGGCGCACAGATACGCAGTATTTT. The encoded protein is CASSLIGQGRTDTQYF.

The table lists this clone with many counts. The chain links TRBV24-1 to TRBJ2-3; D gene uncertain. V dropped 0 bases and J dropped 5 bases, with 8 bases sitting between them. The germline V gene has CDR1 KGHDR and CDR2 SFDVKD. The CDR3 length is 14 residues. DNA for the CDR3: TGTGCCACCAGTGATTTGCTGGGCGGAGATACGCAGTATTTT. Translated, it gives CATSDLLGGDTQYF.

The chain carries TRBV6-1 and TRBJ2-3; D is unclear. There are 15 residues in the CDR3. V was clipped by 3 bases and J by 2 bases, with 12 bases between them. The germline V gene encodes CDR1 MNHNS and CDR2 SASEGT. This CDR3 is CASSDRSTSTDTQYF. In DNA, the CDR3 is TGTGCCAGCAGTGATCGGTCAACCTCCACAGATACGCAGTATTTT.

This rearrangement joins TRBV11-3 to TRBJ2-2; D is uncertain. The CDR3 has 15 amino acids. V lost 8 bases, J lost 0 bases, and 13 bases lay in between. Germline V gene data show CDR1 as SGHNT and CDR2 as YENEEA. Here the CDR3 DNA reads TGTGCCAGCGAGGAAGGCAGTGCGAACACCGGGGAGCTGTTTTTT. Translation gives CASEEGSANTGELFF.

In nucleotides, the CDR3 is TGTGCCAGCAGCTCGACAGTGCAGATGGGCTATGGCTACACCTTC. This gives the protein CASSSTVQMGYGYTF. The J gene is TRBJ1-2, the V gene TRBV12-3 or TRBV12-4; possibly TRBD1 for D (5 bases). V was clipped by 6 bases and J by 4 bases, with 18 bases between them. The CDR3 length is 15 residues.

This clone was found many times. The chain employs TRBV30 and TRBJ2-5; the D is unclear. The germline V and J ends were trimmed by 2 bases and 5 bases, with 18 bases remaining between them. The CDR3 length is 15 residues. CDR1 is GTSNPN, CDR2 SVGIG, per germline (reference sequence). The CDR3 nucleotides read TGTGCCTGGAGTCTCCCGGTGGCTAGGATGGAGACCCAGTACTTC. Translation: CAWSLPVARMETQYF.

The gene calls are TRBV27 and TRBJ2-7, with D possibly TRBD1 on 5 matching bases. This CDR3 has 12 residues. Per the germline V gene, CDR1 is MNHEY and CDR2 is SMNVEV (reference sequence). V was trimmed by 7 bases and J by 0 bases, leaving 7 bases between them. Here the CDR3 reads CASTDSSYEQYF. The CDR3 bases are TGTGCCAGCACCGACAGCTCCTACGAGCAGTACTTC.

This clone was detected ten times or more. The V call is TRBV5-8, the J call TRBJ2-7, with D possibly called TRBD1 or TRBD2 (5 bases each). Germline V gene lookup returns CDR1 SGHTS and CDR2 YDEGEE. The germline V and J ends were trimmed by 3 bases and 3 bases, with 13 bases remaining between them. The CDR3 covers 14 residues. The CDR3 DNA reads TGTGCCAGCAGCTCTGGGACGGGGAACTACGAGCAGTACTTC. It specifies CASSSGTGNYEQYF.

In its sample, this clone was seen a few times. The rearrangement uses TRBV6-5 and TRBJ1-2; D is unresolved. The germline V gene has CDR1 MNHEY and CDR2 SVGAGI. V was clipped by 1 base and J by 0 bases, with 12 bases between them. This CDR3 has 16 amino acids. The CDR3 spells CASSYLAGRSNYGYTF. The CDR3 DNA is TGTGCCAGCAGTTACTTGGCAGGAAGATCTAACTATGGCTACACCTTC.

This clone was seen at least ten times. This chain joins TRBV19 and TRBJ2-6; D uncertain. The V gene's germline CDR1 is LNHDA and CDR2 SQIVND (reference sequence). This CDR3 is 14 amino acids long. Trimming stripped 2 bases from V and 3 bases from J, with 5 bases between. In DNA, the CDR3 is TGTGCCAGTAGTATACCCAGTGGGGCCAACGTCCTGACTTTC. This gives the protein CASSIPSGANVLTF.

This clone was picked up many times. Being one base from a much bigger clone, this may be a read error. This specimen includes other DNA sequences encoding the same CDR3. The J gene is TRBJ2-3, the V gene TRBV27; 11 bases are a match to TRBD1. Per the germline V gene, CDR1 is MNHEY and CDR2 is SMNVEV (reference sequence). The CDR3 consists of 17 residues. CDR3 bases: TGTGCTAGCAGTTTTGGGACAGGGGGATATAGCACAGATACGCAGTATTTT. Residues: CASSFGTGGYSTDTQYF.

A word on this clone: With a much larger clone just one base away, this may be a read error. The chain recombines TRBV12-3 or TRBV12-4 with TRBJ2-5, with D unclear. This CDR3 spans 11 amino acids. The CDR3 DNA reads as TGTGTCAGCAGCGATGGAGAGACCCAGTACTTC. Residues: CVSSDGETQYF.

This clone was observed at least ten times. The chain recombines TRBV6-1 with TRBJ1-1, with TRBD1 matching 10 bases. The germline CDR1 and CDR2 sequences are MNHNS and SASEGT. J was trimmed by 10 bases and V by 6 bases; bases with no gene match: 11. The CDR3 runs to 14 residues. CDR3 region: CASSRTGGQGVAFF. CDR3 DNA: TGTGCCAGCAGCCGGACAGGGGGTCAGGGGGTAGCTTTCTTT.

This clone was found once. A much larger clone is a single base away; this may be a read error. The chain joins TRBV7-6 to TRBJ2-5; D gene unclear. Germline assignment: CDR1 SGHVS and CDR2 FNYEAQ. This CDR3 is 13 amino acids long. As DNA, the CDR3 is TGTGCCAGCAGCTTAGGACACCAAGAGACCCATTACTTC. Its translation is CASSLGHQETHYF.

This clone was seen many times. At one boundary the junction diverges from the germline segment, which might be a read error. The chain couples TRBV6-2 or TRBV6-3 to TRBJ2-2; TRBD2 might be the D (5 bases). CDR3 length: 13 residues. Germline CDR1 reads MNHEY; CDR2 reads SVGEGT. As DNA, the CDR3 is TGCGCAACCTGGGAGAAAAACACCGGGGAGCTGTTTTTT. Encoded protein: CATWEKNTGELFF.

In this sample, this clone turned up many times. The V gene is TRBV28, the J gene TRBJ2-7, with TRBD1 as a possible D gene (6 bases). Germline values: CDR1 MDHEN, CDR2 SYDVKM. The V end lost 10 bases, the J end lost 5 bases, and 15 bases lay between the germline ends. CDR3 length: 12 amino acids. The CDR3 region is CAIGTRANEQYF. The CDR3 nucleotides are TGTGCCATTGGGACAAGGGCCAACGAGCAGTACTTC.

The rearrangement uses TRBV5-1 and TRBJ1-2; D unclear. CDR1 is SGHRS and CDR2 is YFSETQ in the germline V gene. Trimming left V 3 bases short and J 0 bases short, with 9 bases between. The CDR3 runs 14 residues. In DNA, the CDR3 is TGCGCCAGCAGCTCCACCGGGACTAACTATGGCTACACCTTC. Amino acid sequence: CASSSTGTNYGYTF. Full variable domain (missing parts from reference TRBV5-1 and TRBJ1-2): KAGVTQTPRYLIKTRGQQVTLSCSPISGHRSVSWYQQTPGQGLQFLFEYFSETQRNKGNFPGRFSGRQFSNSRSEMNVSTLELGDSALYLCASSSTGTNYGYTFGSGTRLTVV.